This entry lists 28 T cell receptor beta chains sequenced from one sample in a study of shared clonotypes between healthy human individuals. Clones were read by immunoSEQ multiplex PCR, and TCRdb kept only the in-frame ones, dropping some. The sample lists under 1,900,000 clones, approximately 98.5% occurring once. Sequencing was carried out using naive CD4+ T cells sorted from blood. Subset defined: CD45RA+ positively selected. These receptors were collected from a man aged 25 to 45 in good health.

This chain connects TRBV5-1 to TRBJ2-5; D not certain. Trimming shortened V by 2 bases and J by 1 base, and 9 bases separated the two germline ends. The CDR3 has 14 residues. Germline V gene sequence: CDR1 SGHRS, CDR2 YFSETQ. As DNA, the CDR3 is TGCGCCAGCAGCTTTCTCAGTATCCAAGAGACCCAGTACTTC. Protein sequence: CASSFLSIQETQYF.

The chain combines TRBV25-1 with TRBJ2-1, with 9 bases lining up with TRBD2. The CDR3 has 15 amino acids. CDR1 is MGHDK, CDR2 SYGVNS, per germline. Trimming cost V 2 bases and J 2 bases; bases outside gene matches: 1. The CDR3 sequence is CASSEAGGPYNEQFF. As DNA, the CDR3 is TGTGCCAGCAGTGAAGCGGGAGGGCCCTACAATGAGCAGTTCTTC.

In DNA, the CDR3 is TGTGCCATCGTAGGGGGCGAGCAGTACTTC. It is translated as CAIVGGEQYF. The chain carries TRBV6-1 and TRBJ2-7; weak D call: TRBD1 (6 bases). The CDR3 totals 10 residues. V was pared by 10 bases and J by 6 bases, with 10 bases between. Germline V gives CDR1 MNHNS, CDR2 SASEGT.

This clone appeared once. CDR3 amino acids: CASSQDRGFAAREQFF. The CDR3 nucleotides read TGCGCCAGCAGCCAAGATCGGGGGTTTGCGGCTCGTGAGCAGTTCTTC. The chain couples TRBV4-3 to TRBJ2-1, with D perhaps matching TRBD2 (6 bases). The germline CDR1 and CDR2 sequences are LGHNA and YSLEER. The CDR3 spans 16 residues. V was shortened by 0 bases and J by 9 bases, with 18 bases between the two germline ends.

The rearrangement links TRBV10-3 to TRBJ2-1; 8 bases fit TRBD1. CDR1 is ENHRY and CDR2 is SYGVKD in the germline V gene. The CDR3 runs to 14 residues. Trimming removed 3 bases from V and 5 bases from J; junction bases left unmatched: 3. The CDR3, as DNA: TGTGCCATCAGTGAACAGGGGGGAAACAATGAGCAGTTCTTC. This sequence encodes CAISEQGGNNEQFF.

This chain joins TRBV7-6 and TRBJ2-5, with TRBD2 matching over 11 bases. This CDR3 spans 19 amino acids. The germline gives CDR1 SGHVS, CDR2 FNYEAQ. Trimming cost V 5 bases and J 2 bases; bases outside gene matches: 16. The CDR3 sequence: CASSVGLAGGRETQETQYF. In nucleotides, the CDR3 is TGTGCCAGCAGCGTTGGACTAGCGGGCGGGAGAGAGACTCAAGAGACCCAGTACTTC.

Here the CDR3 reads CSVEDRVMGASYEQYF. DNA of the CDR3: TGCAGCGTTGAGGACAGGGTGATGGGGGCATCCTACGAGCAGTACTTC. The chain links TRBV29-1 to TRBJ2-7, with 8 bases matching TRBD1. The V segment lost 3 bases and the J segment 1 base; nucleotides outside the gene matches: 11. The CDR3 spans 16 residues. Germline V gene sequence: CDR1 SQVTM, CDR2 ANQGSEA.

This sequence joins TRBV7-9 and TRBJ2-3, with D possibly matching TRBD2 (5 bases). Per the germline V gene, CDR1 is SEHNR and CDR2 is FQNEAQ (reference sequence). V gave up 1 base and J gave up 2 bases, with 13 bases separating them. This CDR3 contains 16 residues. CDR3 sequence (DNA): TGTGCCAGCAGCTTAGAGGGCGGGTTACTCACAGATACGCAGTATTTT. Residues: CASSLEGGLLTDTQYF.

This chain uses TRBV29-1 with TRBJ2-1; 7 bases fit TRBD1. Germline CDR1 SQVTM, CDR2 ANQGSEA. J lost 0 bases, V lost 7 bases, and 6 bases had no gene match. This CDR3 region has 14 residues. CDR3 residues: CSAVGTASYNEQFF. The CDR3, as DNA: TGCAGCGCGGTGGGGACAGCCTCCTACAATGAGCAGTTCTTC.

This chain uses TRBV4-2 with TRBJ1-2; no definite D call. The CDR3 loop spans 14 amino acids. With 0 bases removed from V and 4 bases from J, the gap between germline ends came to 9 bases. CDR1 is LGHNA, CDR2 YNFKEQ, per germline. CDR3 nucleotide sequence: TGTGCCAGCAGCCAAGAACTTTCAGGCTATGGCTACACCTTC. Protein sequence: CASSQELSGYGYTF.

V usage is TRBV7-9 and J usage is TRBJ1-3; possibly TRBD1 for D (5 bases). V was cut by 3 bases and J by 0 bases, with 9 bases left in between. This CDR3 region has 15 residues. Per the germline V gene, CDR1 is SEHNR and CDR2 is FQNEAQ (reference sequence). The CDR3 region is CASSLGVGSGNTIYF. The CDR3 region has the DNA TGTGCCAGCAGCTTGGGGGTTGGCTCTGGAAACACCATATATTTT.

This clone appeared once. The J gene is TRBJ2-2, the V gene TRBV5-5; 10 nucleotides align to TRBD2. This CDR3 has 15 residues. J gave up 7 bases and V 4 bases, and 7 bases lay outside the gene matches. Germline CDR1 is SGHKS and CDR2 is YYEKEE (reference sequence). CDR3 DNA sequence: TGTGCCAGCAGCCAAGCGGGAGGGCCGGGCGGGGAGCTGTTTTTT. Its translation: CASSQAGGPGGELFF.

The chain recombines TRBV6-1 with TRBJ1-2; maybe TRBD1 (6 bases). The CDR3 totals 15 residues. Trimming removed 1 base from V and 1 base from J, with 10 bases in between. CDR1 is MNHNS, CDR2 SASEGT, per germline. The DNA of the CDR3 is TGTGCCAGCAGTGAAGGGACAGCGCGTAACTATGGCTACACCTTC. It translates to CASSEGTARNYGYTF.

The chain couples TRBV5-4 to TRBJ2-1; the D is unclear. Per germline, CDR1 SGHNT and CDR2 YYREEE (reference sequence). The CDR3 covers 11 residues. The V and J ends lost 2 bases and 5 bases respectively, with 2 bases between them. CDR3 in amino acids: CASSFNNEQFF. The DNA for the CDR3 is TGTGCCAGCAGCTTCAACAATGAGCAGTTCTTC.

The chain couples TRBV27 to TRBJ1-4; 9 positions agree with TRBD1. This CDR3 is 15 amino acids long. With V trimmed by 6 bases and J by 8 bases, 10 bases remained unmatched. The germline V gene has CDR1 MNHEY and CDR2 SMNVEV (reference sequence). The CDR3: CASSLTGGAPEKLFF. Written as DNA, the CDR3 is TGTGCCAGCAGCCTTACAGGGGGCGCGCCCGAAAAACTGTTTTTT.

The chain joins TRBV5-6 to TRBJ2-7, with D perhaps TRBD1 (7 bases). The V and J ends lost 4 bases and 4 bases respectively, with 24 bases between them. CDR3 length: 17 residues. The germline V gene encodes CDR1 SGHDT and CDR2 YYEEEE. The CDR3, as DNA: TGTGCCAGCAGCCCGGGGACTGACAGGGTGGGTTTTTACGAGCAGTACTTC. Residues: CASSPGTDRVGFYEQYF.

This clone was found once. Additional DNA sequences in this sample encode the identical CDR3. The chain couples TRBV14 to TRBJ2-3, with D perhaps matching TRBD2 (5 bases). In germline, CDR1 is SGHDN, CDR2 FVKESK. This CDR3 is 15 amino acids long. V was trimmed by 0 bases and J by 0 bases, leaving 7 bases between them. The DNA of the CDR3 is TGTGCCAGCAGCCAAGAACTAGTGAGCACAGATACGCAGTATTTT. Its translation is CASSQELVSTDTQYF.

The chain is built from TRBV10-3 and TRBJ2-2; 9 bases agree with TRBD1. Germline CDR1 and CDR2: ENHRY and SYGVKD. V was clipped by 8 bases and J by 4 bases; unmatched bases: 14. There are 17 residues in the CDR3. CDR3 coding DNA: TGTGCCATCGGGACAGGGAAAGTCATTGTTGGCACCGGGGAGCTGTTTTTT. This translates into CAIGTGKVIVGTGELFF.

This chain uses TRBV30 with TRBJ1-1; D possibly corresponds to TRBD1 (5 bases). Germline CDR1 is GTSNPN and CDR2 is SVGIG (reference sequence). The CDR3 sequence is 14 residues long. Trimming cost V 2 bases and J 6 bases, with 16 bases left between them. The CDR3 coding sequence is TGTGCCTGGAGTTTGACAGCGAGGTTCTCTGAAGCTTTCTTT. Its translation: CAWSLTARFSEAFF.

J is TRBJ2-1 and V is TRBV7-3, with 9 bases identical to TRBD2. Germline assignment: CDR1 SGHTA and CDR2 FQGTGA. The CDR3 is 15 amino acids. The junction had 10 bases not matched to a gene; V was cut back by 5 bases and J by 8 bases. The CDR3, as DNA: TGTGCCAGCAGCCATGGACTAGCGTCTTTCGATGAGCAGTTCTTC. This translates into CASSHGLASFDEQFF.

This chain uses TRBV11-2 with TRBJ2-1; a weak D match, TRBD2 (6 bases). The length of the CDR3 is 15 residues. Germline CDR1 and CDR2: SGHAT and FQNNGV. V lost 3 bases to trimming and J lost 5 bases, with 14 bases between them. The DNA for the CDR3 is TGTGCCAGCAGCTTTGGCGCGGGGCTAAACAATGAGCAGTTCTTC. It specifies CASSFGAGLNNEQFF. The full variable domain, rest sourced from reference TRBV11-2 and TRBJ2-1, is EAGVAQSPRYKIIEKRQSVAFWCNPISGHATLYWYQQILGQGPKLLIQFQNNGVVDDSQLPKDRFSAERLKGVDSTLKIQPAKLEDSAVYLCASSFGAGLNNEQFFGPGTRLTVL.

The CDR3 protein is CASSLTSTSGTYEQYF. Written as DNA, the CDR3 is TGCGCCAGCAGCCTAACCTCGACTAGCGGAACCTACGAGCAGTACTTC. The chain has TRBV5-1 and TRBJ2-7; TRBD2 aligns across 9 bases. In germline, CDR1 is SGHRS, CDR2 YFSETQ. Trimming took 4 bases from V and 2 from J; bases not matched to a gene: 10. The CDR3 is 16 amino acids.

V is TRBV5-4 and J is TRBJ2-7, with TRBD1 as a possible D gene (7 bases). This CDR3 region has 14 residues. Looked up from germline, CDR1 is SGHNT and CDR2 is YYREEE (reference sequence). V was cut by 0 bases and J by 3 bases, with 10 bases left in between. CDR3 residues: CASSLGQGGYEQYF. The DNA of the CDR3 is TGTGCCAGCAGCTTGGGACAGGGAGGCTACGAGCAGTACTTC.

This sequence joins TRBV7-8 and TRBJ2-2; a possible D gene is TRBD2 (6 bases). This CDR3 is built from 16 residues. Germline V lookup: CDR1 SGHVS, CDR2 FQNEAQ. Trimming shortened V by 6 bases and J by 4 bases, and 18 bases separated the two germline ends. The CDR3 region has the DNA TGTGCCAGCAGTTCCCTCGGGAGATCGGTCACCGGGGAGCTGTTTTTT. It encodes CASSSLGRSVTGELFF.

This chain uses TRBV29-1 with TRBJ2-1; D perhaps matches TRBD2 (6 bases). CDR3 length: 13 residues. The V gene's germline CDR1 is SQVTM and CDR2 ANQGSEA. Trimming removed 6 bases at V and 6 bases at J, with 15 bases between. The DNA for the CDR3 is TGCAGCGTCCTTTCGGGAGAGGGCAATGAGCAGTTCTTC. Amino acid sequence: CSVLSGEGNEQFF.

This CDR3 is CASSYEGNTEAFF. CDR3 DNA sequence: TGCGCCAGCAGCTACGAAGGGAACACTGAAGCTTTCTTT. The genes are TRBV5-1 and TRBJ1-1; D not resolved. Per the germline V gene, CDR1 is SGHRS and CDR2 is YFSETQ. The CDR3 is 13 residues long. Trimming took 3 bases from V and 1 from J, leaving 7 bases between them.

This chain joins TRBV5-4 and TRBJ2-3, with a possible D match to TRBD1 (6 bases). Per germline, CDR1 SGHNT and CDR2 YYREEE (reference sequence). Trimming cost V 5 bases and J 4 bases, with 14 bases left between them. This CDR3 spans 14 amino acids. CDR3 in DNA: TGTGCCAGCAGTTCCCCACAGGGCCCAGATACGCAGTATTTT. The encoded protein is CASSSPQGPDTQYF.

J is TRBJ2-1 and V is TRBV10-1; TRBD2 matches 7 bases. V lost 7 bases to trimming and J lost 9 bases; unmatched junction nucleotides: 9. The CDR3 is made up of 13 amino acids. Germline assignment: CDR1 WNHNN and CDR2 SYGVQD (reference sequence). The CDR3 spells CASMEGGRSEQFF. DNA of the CDR3: TGCGCCAGCATGGAGGGAGGGCGGAGTGAGCAGTTCTTC.